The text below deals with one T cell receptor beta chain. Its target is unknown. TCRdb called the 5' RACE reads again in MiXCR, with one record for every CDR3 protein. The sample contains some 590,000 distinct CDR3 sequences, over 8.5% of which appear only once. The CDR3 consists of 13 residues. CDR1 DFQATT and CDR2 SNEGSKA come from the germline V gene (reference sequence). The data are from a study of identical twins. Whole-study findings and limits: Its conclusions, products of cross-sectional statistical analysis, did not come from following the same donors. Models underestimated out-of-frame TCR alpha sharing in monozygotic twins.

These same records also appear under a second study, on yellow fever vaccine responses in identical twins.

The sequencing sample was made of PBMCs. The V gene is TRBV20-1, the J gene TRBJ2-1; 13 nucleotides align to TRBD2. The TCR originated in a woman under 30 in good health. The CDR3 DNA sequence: TGCAGCTTGAGACTAGCGGGAGGCAATGAGCAGTTCTTC. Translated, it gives CSLRLAGGNEQFF.